The subject of this entry is one T cell receptor beta chain. This table comes from immunoSEQ multiplex PCR, and its TCRdb copy is limited to in-frame clones, with some not included. The sample records some 380,000 clones, about 90% being singletons. This sample was included in a study of blood T cell repertoires in COVID-19. Study in general: The origin of the acute and convalescent COVID-19 samples was the United States, Italy and Spain.

Germline CDR1 GTSNPN, CDR2 SVGIG (reference sequence). This CDR3 has 13 residues. The V end was cut by 2 bases, the J end by 4 bases, with 9 bases between. Those who participated ranged in age from 18 to 89 years and resided in 20 to 30 US areas. Cohort 3 donors were reported recovered after two negative PCRs, clearance, or symptom resolution. Sequenced input: PBMCs or T cells enriched from blood (not recorded which). The chain carries TRBV30 and TRBJ1-3; D unresolved. The clonotype originates from a man aged 25-45 years who had recovered from COVID-19. CDR3 loop: CAWSRGLGNTIYF. For the CDR3, the DNA is TGTGCCTGGAGTCGCGGGCTCGGAAACACCATATATTTT. The full variable domain, in which reference TRBV30 and TRBJ1-3 provide the parts outside the CDR3, is SQTIHQWPATLVQPVGSPLSLECTVEGTSNPNLYWYRQAAGRGLQLLFYSVGIGQISSEVPQNLSASRPQDRQFILSSKKLLLSDSGFYLCAWSRGLGNTIYFGEGSWLTVV.